Detailed here is one T cell receptor (beta chain). Its antigen is not identified. CDR3 size: 16 residues. Trimming removed 5 bases from V and 0 bases from J; junction bases left unmatched: 7. Germline CDR1 is SNHLY and CDR2 is FYNNEI. The data originate from a study of yellow fever vaccine responses in identical twins. Study-level results: Reports say the vaccine T cell response in twins looked partly convergent and partly personalized.

TCRdb passed the RT-PCR reads through MiXCR, listing each CDR3 protein once. The repertoire holds about 2,500 distinct CDR3 sequences, with around four fifths as singletons. This specimen consisted of T cells from blood (PBMCs), unsorted or a sorted subset (not recorded which), obtained before or after yellow fever vaccination (not recorded which). V and J are TRBV2 and TRBJ2-4; TRBD1 matches at 7 bases. This sequence originates from a woman aged 18-29 years who received the yellow fever vaccine. CDR3 in amino acids: CASSNSGQLAKNIQYF. CDR3 nucleotide sequence: TGTGCCAGCAGTAACTCGGGACAGCTAGCCAAAAACATTCAGTACTTC.